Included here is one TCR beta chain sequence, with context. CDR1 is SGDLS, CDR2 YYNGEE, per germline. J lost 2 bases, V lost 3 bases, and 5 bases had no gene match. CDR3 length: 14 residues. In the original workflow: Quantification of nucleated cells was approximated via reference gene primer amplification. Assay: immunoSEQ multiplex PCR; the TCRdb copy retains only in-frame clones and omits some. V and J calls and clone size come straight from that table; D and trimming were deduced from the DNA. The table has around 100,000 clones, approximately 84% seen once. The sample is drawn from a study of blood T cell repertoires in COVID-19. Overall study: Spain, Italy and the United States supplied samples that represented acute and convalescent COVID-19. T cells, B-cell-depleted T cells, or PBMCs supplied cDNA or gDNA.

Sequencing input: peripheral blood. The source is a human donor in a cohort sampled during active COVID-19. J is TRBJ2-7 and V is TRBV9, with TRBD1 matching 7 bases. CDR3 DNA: TGTGCCAGCAGCGCCGGGACAGCTACCTACGAGCAGTACTTC. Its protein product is CASSAGTATYEQYF.